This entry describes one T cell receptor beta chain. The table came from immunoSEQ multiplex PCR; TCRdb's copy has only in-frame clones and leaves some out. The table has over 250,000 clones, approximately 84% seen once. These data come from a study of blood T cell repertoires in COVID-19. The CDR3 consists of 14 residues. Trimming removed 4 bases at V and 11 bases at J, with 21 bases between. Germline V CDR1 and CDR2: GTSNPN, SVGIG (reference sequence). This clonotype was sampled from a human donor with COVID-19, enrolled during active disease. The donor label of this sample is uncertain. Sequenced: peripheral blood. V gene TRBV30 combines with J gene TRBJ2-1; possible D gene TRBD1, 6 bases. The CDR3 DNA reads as TGTGCCTGGATGAACCCGGGACATAGGACGAAGCAGTTCTTC. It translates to CAWMNPGHRTKQFF.